These 11 T cell receptor beta chains were all obtained from the same sample, sequenced in a study of blood T cell repertoires in COVID-19. Measured with immunoSEQ multiplex PCR; TCRdb has only the in-frame clones, and not every one. Here the sample spans 140,000 or so clones, 65% to 80% being singletons. Material for sequencing was peripheral blood. The receptor set was obtained from a woman aged 60-70 years with acute or convalescent COVID-19.

This clone was seen just once. The J gene is TRBJ2-5, the V gene TRBV6-6, with 10 bases identical to TRBD1. V lost 6 bases, J lost 5 bases, and 12 bases stayed unmatched. The CDR3 runs 16 residues. Per germline, CDR1 MNHNY and CDR2 SVGAGI (reference sequence). DNA of the CDR3: TGTGCCAGCAGCCCACTCGGAGGGACAGGGGTTGAGACCCAGTACTTC. As protein: CASSPLGGTGVETQYF.

This clone turned up a few times. This sequence joins TRBV18 and TRBJ1-4, with 7 bases identical to TRBD1. The CDR3 is 14 amino acids. The germline gives CDR1 KGHSH, CDR2 LQKENI. Losses at the gene ends were 2 bases for V and 3 bases for J; bases not matched to a gene: 0. In nucleotides, the CDR3 is TGTGCCAGCTCACCAACAGGGGCTAATGAAAAACTGTTTTTT. This translates into CASSPTGANEKLFF.

This clone has only a few counts. This sequence joins TRBV7-3 and TRBJ2-1; 9 nucleotides align to TRBD1. V trimming: 6 bases; J trimming: 7 bases; junction bases outside the gene matches: 4. The CDR3 consists of 13 residues. Looked up from germline, CDR1 is SGHTA and CDR2 is FQGTGA. CDR3 nucleotide sequence: TGTGCCAGCAGACCTGGGACAGGGAATGAGCAGTTCTTC. It translates to CASRPGTGNEQFF.

The chain carries TRBV19 and TRBJ2-2; tentatively, D is TRBD1 (6 bases). The CDR3 sequence is 15 residues long. Germline V gene lookup returns CDR1 LNHDA and CDR2 SQIVND (reference sequence). The V gene lost 2 bases and the J gene lost 2 bases, with 9 bases spanning the gap. CDR3 nucleotides: TGTGCCAGTAGTATATTACAGGGCAACACCGGGGAGCTGTTTTTT. Translation gives CASSILQGNTGELFF.

J is TRBJ2-1 and V is TRBV30, with D perhaps TRBD1 (6 bases). Germline CDR1 and CDR2: GTSNPN and SVGIG (reference sequence). CDR3 length: 12 amino acids. V shed 3 bases and J shed 10 bases, with 13 bases lying between them. This chain's CDR3 is CAWSQSGDEQFF. The CDR3 DNA is TGTGCCTGGAGCCAGTCAGGGGACGAGCAGTTCTTC.

This sequence joins TRBV5-1 and TRBJ2-7, with 7 bases identical to TRBD2. The CDR3 length is 15 residues. CDR1 and CDR2 (germline): SGHRS, YFSETQ. The trim removed 2 bases at V and 3 bases at J, leaving 8 bases unmatched. The CDR3 sequence is CASSLTPAGDYEQYF. CDR3 sequence (DNA): TGCGCCAGCAGCTTAACGCCGGCGGGGGACTACGAGCAGTACTTC. The whole variable domain, remainder taken from reference TRBV5-1 and TRBJ2-7, is KAGVTQTPRYLIKTRGQQVTLSCSPISGHRSVSWYQQTPGQGLQFLFEYFSETQRNKGNFPGRFSGRQFSNSRSEMNVSTLELGDSALYLCASSLTPAGDYEQYFGPGTRLTVT.

This clone has a single count. This chain links TRBV10-1 with TRBJ1-5; weak D call: TRBD1 (5 bases). Trimming stripped 6 bases from V and 6 bases from J, with 12 bases between. CDR1 WNHNN and CDR2 SYGVQD come from the germline V gene (reference sequence). This CDR3 is 13 amino acids long. CDR3: CASSSGRGQPQHF. CDR3 bases: TGCGCCAGCAGCTCAGGGCGAGGTCAGCCCCAGCATTTT.

This clone came up a few times. The chain joins TRBV7-8 to TRBJ1-4; no reliable D call. Germline values: CDR1 SGHVS, CDR2 FQNEAQ. The CDR3 has 14 amino acids. V lost 3 bases and J lost 5, with 10 bases in between. Written as DNA, the CDR3 is TGTGCCAGCAGCTTGTTGTCAGTCAATGAAAAACTGTTTTTT. This translates into CASSLLSVNEKLFF.

J is TRBJ2-2 and V is TRBV7-3; D is possibly TRBD1 (6 bases). This CDR3 comprises 13 residues. Germline CDR1 and CDR2: SGHTA and FQGTGA. V was cut by 4 bases and J by 7 bases, with 10 bases left in between. CDR3 sequence: CASSSNRDGELFF. The CDR3 region has the DNA TGTGCCAGCAGCTCCAACAGGGACGGGGAGCTGTTTTTT.

The J gene is TRBJ1-4, the V gene TRBV5-1; 7 bases line up with TRBD1. The CDR3 runs to 16 residues. Trimming cost V 4 bases and J 5 bases; bases outside gene matches: 11. Germline V lookup: CDR1 SGHRS, CDR2 YFSETQ. The CDR3, as DNA: TGCGCCAGCAGCCGCACAATGACAGGGATAAATGAAAAACTGTTTTTT. Protein: CASSRTMTGINEKLFF.

The J gene is TRBJ2-7, the V gene TRBV6-5; 9 bases align to TRBD1. This CDR3 comprises 13 residues. V shed 8 bases and J 2 bases; nucleotides not matched to a gene: 4. CDR1 is MNHEY, CDR2 SVGAGI, per germline. The CDR3 DNA follows: TGTGCCAGCGGCCGGGACAGGGCCTACGAGCAGTACTTC. Translation: CASGRDRAYEQYF.